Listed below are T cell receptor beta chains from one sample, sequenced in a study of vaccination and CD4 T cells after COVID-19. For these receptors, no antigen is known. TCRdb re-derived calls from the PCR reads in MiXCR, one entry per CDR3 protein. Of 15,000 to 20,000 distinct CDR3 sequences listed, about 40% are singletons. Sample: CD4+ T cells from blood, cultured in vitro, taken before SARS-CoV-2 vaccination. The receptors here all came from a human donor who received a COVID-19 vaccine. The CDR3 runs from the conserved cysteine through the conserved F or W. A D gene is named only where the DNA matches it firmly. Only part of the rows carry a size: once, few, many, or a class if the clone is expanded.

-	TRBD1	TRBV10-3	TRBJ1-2	TGTGCCATCAGTGAGAGGGGGCAGGGAAGGGAGAATGGCTACACCTTC	CAISERGQGRENGYTF
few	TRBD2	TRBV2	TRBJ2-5	TGTGCCAGCAGTGAGGGACTAGCGGGTCTCAAGACCCAGTACTTC	CASSEGLAGLKTQYF
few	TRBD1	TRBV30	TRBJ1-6	TGTGCCTGGAGTGCAATAGATACAGGGGGCTCTTCACCCCTCCACTTT	CAWSAIDTGGSSPLHF
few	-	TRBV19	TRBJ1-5	TGTGCCAGCAGTACTCAAACGAGGGGTGGGAGCCAGCCCCAGCATTTT	CASSTQTRGGSQPQHF
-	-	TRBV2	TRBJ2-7	TGTGCCAGCAGGGGGACGTCCTCCTACGAGCAGTACTTC	CASRGTSSYEQYF
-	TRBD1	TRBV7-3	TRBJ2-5	TGTGCCAGCAGCCCCGCCACAGGGGGAAAGACCCAGTACTTC	CASSPATGGKTQYF
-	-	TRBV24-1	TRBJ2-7	TGTGCCACCAGTGATTCTCCCAGGGACGAGCAGTACTTC	CATSDSPRDEQYF
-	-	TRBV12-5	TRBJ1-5	TGTGCTAGTGGTTTGGTAAGGTCAGGGGTACTCGATAGCAATCAGCCCCAGCATTTT	CASGLVRSGVLDSNQPQHF
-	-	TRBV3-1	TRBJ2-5	TGTGCCAGCAGCCAAAATACTCAAGAGACCCAGTACTTC	CASSQNTQETQYF
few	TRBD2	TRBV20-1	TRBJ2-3	TGCAGTGCTAGTGCTAGCGGGTACACAGATACGCAGTATTTT	CSASASGYTDTQYF
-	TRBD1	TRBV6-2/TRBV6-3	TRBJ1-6	TGTGCCAGCACCAGCAGGGGGGTCGTGTATAATTCACCCCTCCACTTT	CASTSRGVVYNSPLHF
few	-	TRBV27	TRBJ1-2	TGTGCCAGCAGTTTGACAGGTCCTAACTATGGCTACACCTTC	CASSLTGPNYGYTF
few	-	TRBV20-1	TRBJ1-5	TGCAGTGCTGGCACAGGACTTAATAGCAATCAGCCCCAGCATTTT	CSAGTGLNSNQPQHF
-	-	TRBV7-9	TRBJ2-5	TGTGCCAGCAGCCGGGTGGGAGAGACCCAGTACTTC	CASSRVGETQYF
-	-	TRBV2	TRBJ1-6	TGTGCCAGCAGAGGGGACTCCCGCTCCTATAATTCACCCCTCCACTTT	CASRGDSRSYNSPLHF
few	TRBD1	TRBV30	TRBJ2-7	TGTGCCTGGAGTGACCGGGACAGGGGGGTCTACGAGCAGTACTTC	CAWSDRDRGVYEQYF
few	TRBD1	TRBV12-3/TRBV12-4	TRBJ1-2	TGTGCCAGCAGTTTCCACAGGGGGCGCAGCAACTATGGCTACACCTTC	CASSFHRGRSNYGYTF
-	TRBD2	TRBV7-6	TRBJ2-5	TGTGCCAGCAGCATACCGACTAGCGGGGTAGAGACCCAGTACTTC	CASSIPTSGVETQYF
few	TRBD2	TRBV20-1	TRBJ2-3	TGCAGTGCACTTAGACTAGCGGGGGGGCGAGATACGCAGTATTTT	CSALRLAGGRDTQYF
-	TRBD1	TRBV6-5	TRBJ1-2	TGTGCCAGCAGTTACGGGACAGCAGCTAACTATGGCTACACCTTC	CASSYGTAANYGYTF
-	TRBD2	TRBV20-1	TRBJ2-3	TGCAGTGCTAGCCCGGCCTCGGGGGGGAGCACAGATACGCAGTATTTT	CSASPASGGSTDTQYF
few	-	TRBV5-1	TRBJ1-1	TGCGCCAGCAGTTCCGGGACGCAAATGAACACTGAAGCTTTCTTT	CASSSGTQMNTEAFF
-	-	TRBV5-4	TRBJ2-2	TGTGCCAGCAGCTGGGCTGGCAGAACAGCGAACACCGGGGAGCTGTTTTTT	CASSWAGRTANTGELFF
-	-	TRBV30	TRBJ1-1	TGTGCCTGGAGTGTACCTTGGTCCAACACTGAAGCTTTCTTT	CAWSVPWSNTEAFF
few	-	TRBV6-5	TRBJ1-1	TGTGCCAGCAGTTACGAAGGGGGGGGGCACACTGAAGCTTTCTTT	CASSYEGGGHTEAFF
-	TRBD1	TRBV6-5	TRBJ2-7	TGTGCCAGCAGTTCGATAGGACAGGGGGCGGGGGAGCAGTACTTC	CASSSIGQGAGEQYF
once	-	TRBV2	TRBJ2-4	TGTGCCAGCAGTGGTATCCGGGGCAGGGAAAACATTCAGTACTTC	CASSGIRGRENIQYF
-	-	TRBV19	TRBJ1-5	TGTGCCAGTAGTATATCCCAGGGTAGCCAGCCCCAGCATTTT	CASSISQGSQPQHF
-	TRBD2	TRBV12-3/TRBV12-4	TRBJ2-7	TGTGCCAGCAGTTTCAGCGGGACTACCCCCTACGAGCAGTACTTC	CASSFSGTTPYEQYF
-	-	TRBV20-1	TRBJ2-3	TGCAGTGCCGAGGACGGAGGTATGGATACGCAGTATTTT	CSAEDGGMDTQYF
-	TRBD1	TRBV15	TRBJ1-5	TGTGCCACCAGCCCGACAGGGCTAAGCAATCAGCCCCAGCATTTT	CATSPTGLSNQPQHF
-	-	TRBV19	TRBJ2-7	TGTGCCAGTAGTAGAACGGCCGAAGCACACGAGCAGTACTTC	CASSRTAEAHEQYF